Below are 5 T cell receptor beta chains sequenced from a single sample in a study of cytomegalovirus exposure and HLA in healthy donors (dated by TCRdb to 2016 to 2017). Libraries came from the immunoSEQ multiplex PCR assay. The multiplex PCR relied on a mix of 60 forward primers for TCR Vbeta segments and 13 reverse primers for TCR Jbeta segments. The clones in this table, taken by TCRdb from immuneACCESS, are in-frame only. Not every clone is retained; where verified, under half of the shortfall comes from an unresolved V gene, and the cause of the rest is unknown. The sample has some 110,000 clones on record. The ten most abundant clones make up about 6.8% of the sample. Sequencing was performed on PBMCs. The receptors here all came from a man aged 35-49 years in good health and CMV-seropositive.

The chain recombines TRBV28 with TRBJ1-1; TRBD1 matches 8 bases. CDR1 and CDR2 (germline): MDHEN, SYDVKM. This CDR3 has 15 amino acids. After removal of 2 bases from V and 10 bases from J, the junction contained 12 bases not matched to a gene. The DNA of the CDR3 is TGTGCCAGCAGTTTACCGGCAGGGGGCACGTCGGTAGCTTTCTTT. It yields the protein CASSLPAGGTSVAFF.

A remark on this clone: The junction does not match germline at one end; this may be a read error. The chain joins TRBV6-5 to TRBJ1-3; D gene ambiguous. Germline values: CDR1 MNHEY, CDR2 SVGAGI. The CDR3 totals 15 residues. The CDR3 region has the DNA TGTGCCAGCAGTCTTACTATGCCTTACACCGGGGAGCTGTTCTTT. Protein: CASSLTMPYTGELFF.

DNA of the CDR3: TGTGCCAGCAGTTCCCACGCAGGGCCCAATCAGCCCCAGCATTTT. It specifies CASSSHAGPNQPQHF. The chain joins TRBV27 to TRBJ1-5; a possible D gene is TRBD1 (5 bases). With 4 bases removed from V and 3 bases from J, the gap between germline ends came to 13 bases. There are 15 residues in the CDR3. In germline, CDR1 is MNHEY, CDR2 SMNVEV (reference sequence).

The chain recombines TRBV11-2 with TRBJ2-5, with D unresolved. The CDR3 consists of 15 residues. The germline V and J ends were trimmed by 1 base and 1 base, with 10 bases remaining between them. CDR1 and CDR2 (germline): SGHAT, FQNNGV. The CDR3 bases are TGTGCCAGCAGCTTAGGTAGGCGGCTCCAAGAGACCCAGTACTTC. Translation gives CASSLGRRLQETQYF.

V and J are TRBV6-5 and TRBJ1-1; D remains ambiguous. The CDR3 is 14 residues long. With 6 bases removed from V and 1 base from J, the gap between germline ends came to 12 bases. Germline-derived CDR1 and CDR2 are MNHEY and SVGAGI. The CDR3 coding sequence is TGTGCCAGCAGCCCCGGAGGTAGGAACACTGAAGCTTTCTTT. It encodes CASSPGGRNTEAFF.